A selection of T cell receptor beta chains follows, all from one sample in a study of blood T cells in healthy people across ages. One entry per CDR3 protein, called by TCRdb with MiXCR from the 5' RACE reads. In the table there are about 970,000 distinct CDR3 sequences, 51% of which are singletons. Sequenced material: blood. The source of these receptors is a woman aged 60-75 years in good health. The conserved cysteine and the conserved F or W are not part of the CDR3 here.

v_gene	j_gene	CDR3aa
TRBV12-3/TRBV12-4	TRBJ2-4	ASRTGQGAYIQY
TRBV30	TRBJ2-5	AWGQGIKQY
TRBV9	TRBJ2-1	ASSVAGLAGGNSYNEQF
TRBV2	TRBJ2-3	ASSPSGAGFTDTQY
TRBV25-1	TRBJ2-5	ASSEWPKGEQY
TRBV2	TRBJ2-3	ASSSGRRDTQY
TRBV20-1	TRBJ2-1	SASSGPPSSYNEQF
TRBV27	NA	ASSWGTSGLNEQY
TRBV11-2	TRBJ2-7	ASCFVGQGAYEQY
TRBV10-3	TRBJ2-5	AISDNHNEQY
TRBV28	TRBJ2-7	ASSHQTGRLFEQY
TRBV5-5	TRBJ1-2	ASSLEQSNYGYT
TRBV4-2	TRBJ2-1	ASSPAGTRDNEQF
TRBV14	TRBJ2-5	ASSQIGLAAKY